These 25 T cell receptor beta chains share one sample of origin, sequenced in a study of blood T cell repertoires in COVID-19. The method was immunoSEQ multiplex PCR; TCRdb's version includes in-frame clones alone and lacks a portion of them. The table records around 250,000 clones, roughly 85% of them present only once. Source material: PBMCs or T cells enriched from blood (not recorded which). The receptor set was obtained from a woman aged 45-59 years who had been exposed to COVID-19.

The chain couples TRBV10-1 to TRBJ2-4; perhaps TRBD2 as D (5 bases). Per the germline V gene, CDR1 is WNHNN and CDR2 is SYGVQD (reference sequence). This CDR3 region has 14 residues. Trimming shortened V by 2 bases and J by 3 bases, and 8 bases separated the two germline ends. This CDR3 reads CASSETGIKNIQYF. Written as DNA, the CDR3 is TGCGCCAGCAGTGAGACGGGGATCAAAAACATTCAGTACTTC.

The chain recombines TRBV5-1 with TRBJ2-3, with 7 bases identical to TRBD1. CDR3 length: 13 residues. J gave up 8 bases and V 6 bases, and 9 bases lay outside the gene matches. From germline, CDR1 is SGHRS and CDR2 YFSETQ. CDR3 residues: CASNRQGEGTQYF. As DNA, the CDR3 is TGCGCCAGCAATCGACAGGGTGAGGGTACGCAGTATTTT.

This clone was observed at least ten times. This sequence joins TRBV6-5 and TRBJ1-6; D is unresolved. Germline V gene lookup returns CDR1 MNHEY and CDR2 SVGAGI. The V gene lost 2 bases and the J gene lost 10 bases, with 12 bases spanning the gap. The CDR3 extends over 14 amino acids. The CDR3 DNA reads TGTGCCAGCAGTTACGAGTGGGAGAGGTCACCCCTCCACTTT. It codes for CASSYEWERSPLHF.

The chain couples TRBV10-3 to TRBJ1-1; possible D gene TRBD1, 6 bases. Germline loops: CDR1 ENHRY, CDR2 SYGVKD. Deletions cut 10 bases from V and 2 bases from J, with 17 bases between. The CDR3 sequence is 14 residues long. The CDR3 DNA reads TGTGCCAGCAGCTTGGGAGGGGGAAACACTGAAGCTTTCTTT. Protein: CASSLGGGNTEAFF.

V is TRBV5-4 and J is TRBJ2-1, with unresolved D. Germline CDR1 is SGHNT and CDR2 is YYREEE (reference sequence). CDR3 length equals 20 residues. V lost 4 bases and J lost 0, with 26 bases in between. The DNA of the CDR3 is TGTGCCAGCAGCGTGCGATTCAGAGACACCCGTTTAAGCTCCTACAATGAGCAGTTCTTC. It is translated as CASSVRFRDTRLSSYNEQFF. Full variable domain (rest looked up from reference TRBV5-4 and TRBJ2-1): ETGVTQSPTHLIKTRGQQVTLRCSSQSGHNTVSWYQQALGQGPQFIFQYYREEENGRGNFPPRFSGLQFPNYSSELNVNALELDDSALYLCASSVRFRDTRLSSYNEQFFGPGTRLTVL.

This clone was counted once. V gene TRBV3-1 (or the pseudogene TRBV3-2) combines with J gene TRBJ1-2, with D uncertain. Germline V lookup: CDR1 LGHDT, CDR2 YNNKEL (reference sequence). The CDR3 runs to 14 residues. V was clipped by 2 bases and J by 6 bases, with 13 bases between them. CDR3 amino acids: CASSQRGIWNGYTF. In DNA form, the CDR3 reads TGTGCCAGCAGCCAACGAGGGATATGGAATGGCTACACCTTC.

This clone was counted a few times. V gene TRBV6-5 combines with J gene TRBJ1-1, with TRBD1 matching over 7 bases. Germline-derived CDR1 and CDR2 are MNHEY and SVGAGI. The CDR3 has 13 residues. V shed 5 bases, J shed 7 bases, and the junction held 7 bases outside the gene matches. Written as DNA, the CDR3 is TGTGCCAGCAGTCACAGGGGTTCCCGTGAAGCTTTCTTT. This codes for CASSHRGSREAFF.

V usage is TRBV7-6 and J usage is TRBJ2-7, with 10 bases lining up with TRBD1. V was clipped by 1 base and J by 6 bases; unmatched bases: 6. The CDR3 is 15 residues long. The germline gives CDR1 SGHVS, CDR2 FNYEAQ. CDR3 sequence reads: CASSLDDRGLVEQYF. As DNA, the CDR3 is TGTGCCAGCAGCTTAGATGACAGGGGGCTAGTCGAGCAGTACTTC.

This chain connects TRBV2 to TRBJ1-1, with a tentative D call TRBD1 (5 bases). Germline lookup yields CDR1 SNHLY and CDR2 FYNNEI. V lost 6 bases to trimming and J lost 10 bases, with 15 bases between them. CDR3 length: 12 amino acids. CDR3 sequence: CASSLDSGPAFF. The CDR3 coding sequence is TGTGCCAGCAGCCTAGACTCAGGGCCAGCTTTCTTT.

The V call is TRBV29-1, the J call TRBJ1-2; TRBD1 might be the D (6 bases). The CDR3 has 14 residues. CDR1 SQVTM and CDR2 ANQGSEA come from the germline V gene. The V gene lost 5 bases and the J gene lost 7 bases, with 20 bases spanning the gap. Here the CDR3 DNA reads TGCAGCGTTCCCACCCGGGACACCCAGAGTGGCTACACCTTC. This encodes CSVPTRDTQSGYTF. Full variable domain (outside the CDR3, taken from reference TRBV29-1 and TRBJ1-2): SAVISQKPSRDICQRGTSLTIQCQVDSQVTMMFWYRQQPGQSLTLIATANQGSEATYESGFVIDKFPISRPNLTFSTLTVSNMSPEDSSIYLCSVPTRDTQSGYTFGSGTRLTVV.

The chain employs TRBV5-8 and TRBJ2-2, with 7 bases that match TRBD2. Trimming cost V 4 bases and J 2 bases; bases outside gene matches: 5. CDR3 size: 15 residues. CDR1 is SGHTS and CDR2 is YDEGEE in the germline V gene. Written as DNA, the CDR3 is TGTGCCAGCAGCCTGGGACTATATAACACCGGGGAGCTGTTTTTT. Translation: CASSLGLYNTGELFF.

The rearrangement joins TRBV20-1 to TRBJ2-5; D gene ambiguous. V lost 3 bases and J 3 bases, leaving 5 bases between the germline ends. The germline gives CDR1 DFQATT, CDR2 SNEGSKA (reference sequence). There are 11 residues in the CDR3. CDR3 in amino acids: CSASQKETQYF. In DNA, the CDR3 is TGCAGTGCTAGTCAGAAAGAGACCCAGTACTTC.

The V gene is TRBV3-1 (or the pseudogene TRBV3-2), the J gene TRBJ1-5; D gene uncertain. There are 14 residues in the CDR3. CDR1 is LGHDT, CDR2 YNNKEL, per germline (reference sequence). Trimming took off 4 bases at V and 1 base at J, with 8 bases between the two ends. This CDR3 is CASSRSESNQPQHF. DNA for the CDR3: TGTGCCAGCAGCCGCAGCGAAAGCAATCAGCCCCAGCATTTT.

The chain's CDR3 is CATSRGLVRVGTEAFF. DNA of the CDR3: TGTGCCACCAGCAGAGGATTAGTCAGGGTAGGAACTGAAGCTTTCTTT. This chain joins TRBV15 and TRBJ1-1; D perhaps matches TRBD1 (5 bases). Germline V gives CDR1 LNHNV, CDR2 YYDKDF (reference sequence). V was shortened by 1 base and J by 5 bases, with 17 bases between the two germline ends. The CDR3 covers 16 residues. Together with reference TRBV15 and TRBJ1-1, the CDR3 gives the full variable domain: DAMVIQNPRYQVTQFGKPVTLSCSQTLNHNVMYWYQQKSSQAPKLLFHYYDKDFNNEADTPDNFQSRRPNTSFCFLDIRSPGLGDTAMYLCATSRGLVRVGTEAFFGQGTRLTVV.

J is TRBJ2-7 and V is TRBV12-3 or TRBV12-4, with D unresolved. V dropped 6 bases and J dropped 7 bases, with 10 bases sitting between them. This CDR3 has 11 amino acids. The CDR3 loop reads CASRQSREQYF. The CDR3 nucleotides are TGTGCCAGCAGGCAATCTAGGGAGCAGTACTTC.

The genes are TRBV25-1 and TRBJ2-7, with D possibly being TRBD2 (5 bases). V gave up 5 bases and J gave up 0 bases, with 20 bases separating them. CDR1 is MGHDK, CDR2 SYGVNS, per germline. This CDR3 region has 17 residues. The CDR3 bases are TGTGCCAGCAGTCGGGGAGAAACAGCCTATCCCTCCTACGAGCAGTACTTC. It specifies CASSRGETAYPSYEQYF.

This clone was counted between two and nine times. The chain uses TRBV14 and TRBJ2-7; the D gene is possibly TRBD1 (5 bases). Trimming pared 1 base from V and 3 bases from J, leaving 10 bases between. Germline values: CDR1 SGHDN, CDR2 FVKESK. CDR3 length equals 14 residues. This CDR3 reads CASSQGTHGYEQYF. DNA of the CDR3: TGTGCCAGCAGCCAAGGGACACACGGCTACGAGCAGTACTTC. Full variable domain (outside the CDR3, taken from reference TRBV14 and TRBJ2-7): EAGVTQFPSHSVIEKGQTVTLRCDPISGHDNLYWYRRVMGKEIKFLLHFVKESKQDESGMPNNRFLAERTGGTYSTLKVQPAELEDSGVYFCASSQGTHGYEQYFGPGTRLTVT.

V gene TRBV10-2 combines with J gene TRBJ1-2; 8 positions agree with TRBD1. V lost 4 bases to trimming and J lost 7 bases; unmatched junction nucleotides: 8. The germline gives CDR1 WSHSY, CDR2 SAAADI. The CDR3 spans 14 residues. The chain's CDR3 is CASSGGQGEGGYTF. The CDR3 coding sequence is TGCGCCAGCAGTGGAGGACAGGGAGAAGGTGGCTACACCTTC.

V gene TRBV7-3 combines with J gene TRBJ2-5; unclear D gene. CDR1 and CDR2 (germline): SGHTA, FQGTGA. The CDR3 has 13 amino acids. V dropped 3 bases and J dropped 4 bases, with 9 bases sitting between them. The CDR3 here is CASSFNPRETQYF. The CDR3 DNA reads TGTGCCAGCAGCTTTAACCCCAGAGAGACCCAGTACTTC.

This clone occurred a few times. The genes are TRBV6-2 or TRBV6-3 and TRBJ1-1; weak D call: TRBD1 (5 bases). This CDR3 region has 15 residues. With 4 bases removed from V and 1 base from J, the gap between germline ends came to 13 bases. The germline V gene encodes CDR1 MNHEY and CDR2 SVGEGT. The CDR3 DNA sequence: TGTGCCAGCAGTTTACAGGTGGGAGGGAACACTGAAGCTTTCTTT. This encodes CASSLQVGGNTEAFF.

The J gene is TRBJ2-1, the V gene TRBV6-5; D possibly corresponds to TRBD2 (7 bases). Per germline, CDR1 MNHEY and CDR2 SVGAGI. Trimming cost V 4 bases and J 6 bases, with 13 bases left between them. This CDR3 spans 14 amino acids. This CDR3 reads CASSSRGGGNEQFF. CDR3 coding DNA: TGTGCCAGCAGTTCCCGGGGAGGGGGCAATGAGCAGTTCTTC.

The sample holds a few counts of this clone. The chain carries TRBV24-1 and TRBJ2-5; 7 bases match TRBD1. The CDR3 sequence is 15 residues long. Germline V CDR1 and CDR2: KGHDR, SFDVKD. J lost 2 bases, V lost 4 bases, and 6 bases had no gene match. CDR3 nucleotides: TGTGCCACCAGTGAAAGGACAGGTTTTCAAGAGACCCAGTACTTC. This gives the protein CATSERTGFQETQYF.

The rearrangement links TRBV5-5 to TRBJ1-1; 7 bases match TRBD1. This CDR3 comprises 15 residues. With 2 bases clipped from V and 1 base from J, the junction kept 5 bases outside the gene matches. The germline V gene has CDR1 SGHKS and CDR2 YYEKEE (reference sequence). The CDR3 is CASSLEGAENTEAFF. The CDR3 DNA sequence: TGTGCCAGCAGCTTAGAGGGGGCAGAGAACACTGAAGCTTTCTTT.

The gene calls are TRBV9 and TRBJ1-2; D unresolved. This CDR3 is 17 amino acids long. Germline V CDR1 and CDR2: SGDLS, YYNGEE. The V end lost 0 bases, the J end lost 5 bases, and 20 bases lay between the germline ends. Written as DNA, the CDR3 is TGTGCCAGCAGCGTAGGCTTTGATTGGAGGCACCTTTATGGCTACACCTTC. Translating gives CASSVGFDWRHLYGYTF. The variable domain in full, with the rest retrieved from reference TRBV9 and TRBJ1-2, is DSGVTQTPKHLITATGQRVTLRCSPRSGDLSVYWYQQSLDQGLQFLIQYYNGEERAKGNILERFSAQQFPDLHSELNLSSLELGDSALYFCASSVGFDWRHLYGYTFGSGTRLTVV.

The CDR3 DNA reads as TGTGCCAGCAGTCTATACAATGAGCAGTTCTTC. This encodes CASSLYNEQFF. The rearrangement links TRBV27 to TRBJ2-1; D not certain. Trimming removed 5 bases from V and 4 bases from J, with 3 bases in between. The CDR3 length is 11 residues. Germline V gives CDR1 MNHEY, CDR2 SMNVEV (reference sequence).